This T cell receptor (beta chain) was profiled in a study of T cells in Graves' hyperthyroidism and ophthalmopathy (dated by TCRdb to 2018 to 2020). About the investigation overall: Peripheral blood was collected at initial diagnosis, before any treatment. The paper describes TCR Vbeta CDR3 sequencing of 130 to 150 peripheral blood samples, made up of about 41 ophthalmopathy patients, approximately 76 hyperthyroidism patients and roughly 17 progressor patients. In addition, the study compared T-cell repertoires in thyroid tissue and in blood from roughly 6 Graves' hyperthyroidism patients. Following sampling, methimazole starting at 30 mg daily was given to hyperthyroidism patients, and high-dose intravenous methylprednisolone was given to ophthalmopathy patients. Whether ophthalmopathy could be predicted prospectively was tested in an independent validation cohort made up of under 20 hyperthyroidism patients plus 17 patients who later progressed to ophthalmopathy. To identify distinguishing TCR V-J signatures, a discovery cohort of 95 to 100 patients was used, comprising 40 to 45 with Graves' ophthalmopathy and 57 with stable Graves' hyperthyroidism. The 75 to 100 discovery patients were divided at random into training and test sets in a 7:3 ratio. Here is what the overall study found, with its caveats: Ophthalmopathy was separated from stable hyperthyroidism by a 13 V-J signature model, with 85% to 90% sensitivity and roughly 84% specificity obtained in cross-validation and 80%/75% obtained in testing. Most expanded thyroid clonotypes (frequency above 0.001) were also detected in blood, a finding suggesting that blood repertoires may reflect thyroid immune responses. No statistical method was used to fix the sample size in advance, and group allocation was not hidden from the investigators. In validation, the model predicted progression to ophthalmopathy a median of roughly six months before onset, with over 55% sensitivity and around 76% specificity.

Ophthalmopathy patients had moderately to severely active disease, with a Clinical Activity Score of 3 or more, a NOSPECS grade of 4 or more, and a disease duration of less than 3 months. Exclusion was applied to patients with uncontrolled infections, other autoimmune diseases, pregnancy or lactation. Diagnoses were based on clinical symptoms, serum thyroxine and TRAb, thyroid ultrasound and orbital computed tomography. PBMCs were separated from about 10 ml of fresh peripheral blood using Ficoll-Paque density gradient centrifugation. Trizol reagent was used to extract total RNA, and RNA quality was then checked on an Agilent 2100 Bioanalyzer. CDR1 and CDR2, per the germline V gene, are SQVTM and ANQGSEA. The CDR3 contains 11 residues, cysteine and phenylalanine counted. The CDR3 DNA has 33 bases and is translated from base 1. Worth noting for this clonotype: It has no known antigen specificity. No base-level quality is on record; no much larger clone is a single base apart.

The TCR beta CDR3 regions were amplified from RNA transcripts. A first-round RT-PCR of the TCR CDR3 used the HTBI primer set with the Qiagen OneStep RT-PCR kit. Libraries were constructed in a second round of multiplex PCR, after which size selection and purification were performed. The libraries were sequenced on an Illumina HiSeq2000 using paired-end 100 bp reads. As for the authors' bioinformatics: SOAPnuke was used to process the raw data, with reads discarded if the reads contained adapters or uncalled bases, had a mean Phred below 15, or lacked an exact constant-primer or identifier match. High-quality paired reads were merged using COPE v1.2.5, and each unique nucleotide sequence was defined as a clonotype. Clonotypes were aligned to IMGT TRBV, TRBD and TRBJ reference segments using MiTCR v1.1. Analysis was restricted to V-J combinations with a frequency above 0.0001, which covered about 99% of repertoires. A TCS score was defined as the ratio between F50 (clonal expansion) and ExV (chaos), using BLOSUM62-based TCRdist between CDR3 peptides within each V-J. Welch's t-statistics and random forest reduced roughly 530 V-J features to 10 to 15, which were used in a naive Bayes classifier (R e1071). TCRdb handled the public reads itself, with Q25 trimming in fastp and clone calling in MiXCR, and kept productive beta chains. Rows with a matching CDR3 protein are joined into one entry that keeps the most common DNA and genes. The V and J calls and clone size are TCRdb's, not the authors'. The sample table records a few hundred thousand distinct CDR3 sequences; about 16% of these occur just once. Under 3.5% of the sample lies in the top ten.

The TCR comes from a woman in her thirties or forties with Graves' ophthalmopathy. The rearrangement combines TRBV29-1 with TRBJ2-2; the D gene is not confidently resolved. TRBJ1-1 explains the end of the DNA better; the J call may be wrong. The sequenced sample consisted of blood. The nucleotide sequence is TGCAGCGTGGTCCGCGGGGATGGAGCTTTCTTT. Its protein product is CSVVRGDGAFF.